This is a list of T cell receptor beta chains from one sample in a study of OX40 agonist ivuxolimab in advanced cancers. Clones were sequenced by immunoSEQ multiplex PCR, and TCRdb holds only the in-frame ones, with some missing. The table has about 100,000 clones, under 95% seen once. The sample in question was CD4+ or CD8+ T cells sorted from blood, obtained in a trial of the OX40 agonist ivuxolimab. The receptor source for this set is an adult with an advanced solid tumor such as melanoma, head and neck, liver or kidney cancer. CDR3s include the opening cysteine and the closing phenylalanine or tryptophan. The D gene is left open where the match is weak. Not every row has a clone size; where given, it reads once, few, many or a size class.

d_call	j_call	clone_size	v_call	cdr3_aa	cdr3_nt
TRBD2	TRBJ2-1	once	TRBV30	CAWSVLAGAFYNEQFF	TGTGCCTGGAGTGTACTGGCGGGAGCGTTCTACAATGAGCAGTTCTTC
TRBD1	TRBJ2-1	-	TRBV5-1	CASSSGQGSNEQFF	TGCGCCAGCAGCTCAGGACAGGGGAGCAATGAGCAGTTCTTC
-	TRBJ1-1	-	TRBV6-4	CASSPSGDTEAFF	TGTGCCAGCAGTCCTAGCGGGGACACTGAAGCTTTCTTT
-	TRBJ1-1	-	TRBV19	CASSIEVWTNMNTEAFF	TGTGCCAGTAGTATAGAAGTTTGGACGAACATGAACACTGAAGCTTTCTTT
TRBD2	TRBJ2-1	few	TRBV6-5	CASSYLAGGQGEQFF	TGTGCCAGCAGTTACCTAGCGGGGGGGCAGGGTGAGCAGTTCTTC
-	TRBJ1-3	-	TRBV13	CASSHRSGNTIYF	TGTGCCAGCAGCCACAGGAGTGGAAACACCATATATTTT
-	TRBJ1-6	-	TRBV7-2	CASSLAQDSPLHF	TGTGCCAGCAGCTTAGCTCAGGATTCACCCCTCCACTTT
TRBD1	TRBJ2-1	-	TRBV9	CASSVGPAGQGYNEQFF	TGTGCCAGCAGCGTAGGACCCGCCGGACAGGGATACAATGAGCAGTTCTTC
-	TRBJ2-7	-	TRBV10-3	CAISASTGSYEQYF	TGTGCCATCAGTGCATCGACAGGTTCCTACGAGCAGTACTTC
-	TRBJ1-1	-	TRBV6-1	CASRQGNTEAFF	TGTGCCAGCAGACAGGGCAACACTGAAGCTTTCTTT
TRBD2	TRBJ2-7	-	TRBV7-6	CASSPARREGYEQYF	TGTGCCAGCAGCCCAGCGCGAAGGGAGGGCTACGAGCAGTACTTC
-	TRBJ2-6	-	TRBV5-4	CASSLRAAETSGANVLTF	TGTGCCAGCAGCTTACGGGCCGCGGAAACCTCTGGGGCCAACGTCCTGACTTTC
-	TRBJ1-5	-	TRBV5-1	CASSLDGDYSNQPQHF	TGCGCCAGCAGCTTGGACGGAGACTATAGCAATCAGCCCCAGCATTTT
-	TRBJ1-1	-	TRBV6-5	CASYRRVGNTEAFF	TGTGCCAGTTACCGCAGGGTCGGGAACACTGAAGCTTTCTTT
-	TRBJ1-2	-	TRBV29-1	CRAGGPNYGYTF	TGCAGGGCGGGGGGACCCAACTATGGCTACACCTTC
-	TRBJ2-2	-	TRBV4-1	CASSQERQYTGELFF	TGCGCCAGCAGCCAAGAGCGGCAGTACACCGGGGAGCTGTTTTTT
TRBD2	TRBJ2-1	once	TRBV18	CASSPAGGDGRAFRNSYNEQFF	TGTGCCAGCTCACCCGCCGGGGGTGACGGGAGGGCCTTTCGGAATAGCTACAATGAGCAGTTCTTC
-	TRBJ2-2	-	TRBV5-1	CASSLPGEVRELFF	TGCGCCAGCAGCTTGCCAGGCGAAGTCCGGGAGCTGTTTTTT
-	TRBJ1-5	once	TRBV21-1	CASSKGRADYSNQPQHF	TGTGCCAGCAGCAAAGGAAGGGCTGACTATAGCAATCAGCCCCAGCATTTT
-	TRBJ1-1	once	TRBV27	CASSLNRNTEAFF	TGTGCCAGCAGTTTAAACAGGAACACTGAAGCTTTCTTT
-	TRBJ2-3	-	TRBV9	CASSVRTTDTQYF	TGTGCCAGCAGCGTACGAACCACAGATACGCAGTATTTT
-	TRBJ2-4	-	TRBV2	CASLRDSGNIQYF	TGTGCCAGCCTCCGGGACTCCGGGAACATTCAGTACTTC
-	TRBJ1-1	-	TRBV25-1	CASSPGWGSEAFF	TGTGCCAGCAGCCCAGGATGGGGCAGTGAAGCTTTCTTT
TRBD1	TRBJ2-3	once	TRBV19	CASSSLQGATDTQYF	TGTGCCAGTAGTAGCTTACAGGGGGCGACAGATACGCAGTATTTT
-	TRBJ2-3	-	TRBV10-3	CAISEPGVGGAGRTDTQYF	TGTGCCATCAGTGAGCCCGGGGTAGGTGGAGCGGGTCGCACAGATACGCAGTATTTT
TRBD2	TRBJ2-4	-	TRBV10-3	CAISEGLAGSKGNIQYF	TGTGCCATCAGTGAGGGACTAGCGGGCTCAAAAGGGAACATTCAGTACTTC
TRBD1	TRBJ1-1	few	TRBV7-9	CASSFITGGSEAFF	TGTGCCAGCAGCTTCATTACAGGGGGCAGTGAAGCTTTCTTT
TRBD2	TRBJ2-1	-	TRBV25-1	CASSEIGLDYNEQFF	TGTGCCAGCAGTGAAATAGGACTAGATTACAATGAGCAGTTCTTC
TRBD2	TRBJ2-5	-	TRBV5-1	CASSLESSGVSQETQYF	TGCGCCAGCAGCTTGGAGAGTAGCGGGGTCAGCCAAGAGACCCAGTACTTC
TRBD2	TRBJ2-3	-	TRBV11-2	CASSPRTSEYTQYF	TGTGCCAGCAGCCCACGGACTAGTGAATATACGCAGTATTTT
-	TRBJ1-5	-	TRBV18	CASSRGPEQNQPQHF	TGTGCCAGCTCACGGGGACCTGAACAAAATCAGCCCCAGCATTTT
-	TRBJ2-2	-	TRBV9	CASSAAPSGELFF	TGTGCCAGCAGCGCGGCCCCCTCCGGGGAGCTGTTTTTT
TRBD1	TRBJ2-7	-	TRBV6-5	CASSYLTGTGKDEQYF	TGTGCCAGCAGTTACCTAACCGGGACAGGAAAAGACGAGCAGTACTTC
TRBD1	TRBJ2-5	-	TRBV19	CASSVTGTGGETQYF	TGTGCCAGTAGTGTCACCGGGACAGGGGGAGAGACCCAGTACTTC
-	TRBJ1-3	-	TRBV13	CASSFSRVSGNTIYF	TGTGCCAGCAGCTTTTCTAGGGTCTCTGGAAACACCATATATTTT
-	TRBJ2-7	-	TRBV5-6	CASSLLSGSYEQYF	TGTGCCAGCAGCTTGTTGTCAGGCTCCTACGAGCAGTACTTC
-	TRBJ2-5	once	TRBV6-5	CASSYWGAAVQETQYF	TGTGCCAGCAGTTACTGGGGGGCGGCGGTCCAAGAGACCCAGTACTTC
-	TRBJ2-3	-	TRBV25-1	CASSEGRGPTDTQYF	TGTGCCAGCAGCGAGGGGCGGGGGCCGACAGATACGCAGTATTTT
-	TRBJ2-7	-	TRBV19	CASIEGAYEQYF	TGTGCCAGTATAGAGGGGGCCTACGAGCAGTACTTC
-	TRBJ1-2	-	TRBV6-6	CASSYMQGVYGYTF	TGTGCCAGCAGTTACATGCAGGGAGTCTATGGCTACACCTTC
TRBD1	TRBJ2-5	-	TRBV5-4	CASSSGGTGQSQETQYF	TGTGCCAGCAGCTCGGGTGGGACAGGGCAAAGTCAAGAGACCCAGTACTTC
TRBD2	TRBJ2-3	-	TRBV30	CAWTSGGVDTQYF	TGTGCCTGGACGAGCGGGGGGGTGGATACGCAGTATTTT
TRBD1	TRBJ2-7	-	TRBV6-5	CASSYPRFGTVIEQYF	TGTGCCAGCAGTTACCCACGTTTCGGGACAGTTATCGAGCAGTACTTC
TRBD2	TRBJ2-1	-	TRBV10-2	CASRGGLALSLGNEQFF	TGCGCCAGCAGAGGAGGACTAGCGTTGTCCTTGGGCAATGAGCAGTTCTTC
TRBD1	TRBJ2-2	-	TRBV11-1	CASSRDRWSGELFF	TGTGCCTCCTCCCGGGACAGGTGGTCCGGGGAGCTGTTTTTT
-	TRBJ2-1	-	TRBV20-1	CSATQVGEQFF	TGCAGTGCTACTCAAGTCGGTGAGCAGTTCTTC
-	TRBJ2-3	-	TRBV4-1	CASSQDGAHTQYF	TGCGCCAGCAGCCAAGATGGGGCTCATACGCAGTATTTT
TRBD1	TRBJ1-2	-	TRBV18	CASATGQGASGYTF	TGTGCCAGCGCAACGGGACAGGGGGCGTCGGGCTACACCTTC
-	TRBJ2-5	-	TRBV6-1	CASGLRAETQYF	TGTGCCAGCGGGTTACGGGCGGAGACCCAGTACTTC
-	TRBJ2-2	-	TRBV7-6	CASSPTAGAGSTGELFF	TGTGCCAGCAGCCCCACCGCGGGGGCGGGCAGCACCGGGGAGCTGTTTTTT
TRBD1	TRBJ2-5	-	TRBV10-1	CASSDTSGQRKETQYF	TGCGCCAGCAGTGACACCTCGGGACAGCGAAAAGAGACCCAGTACTTC
-	TRBJ1-4	once	TRBV2	CASSYFQGEKLFF	TGTGCCAGCAGTTACTTTCAGGGAGAAAAACTGTTTTTT
-	TRBJ1-1	-	TRBV13	CASSFSINTEAFF	TGTGCCAGCAGCTTCTCAATCAACACTGAAGCTTTCTTT
TRBD2	TRBJ2-1	-	TRBV30	CAWRLAGSSYNEQFF	TGTGCCTGGCGTTTAGCGGGCAGCTCCTACAATGAGCAGTTCTTC
-	TRBJ2-3	-	TRBV19	CASSIDAGRSDTQYF	TGTGCCAGTAGTATAGATGCGGGGCGATCAGATACGCAGTATTTT
TRBD2	TRBJ2-2	-	TRBV5-1	CASSFTSGGPNTGELFF	TGCGCCAGCAGCTTCACTAGCGGGGGACCGAACACCGGGGAGCTGTTTTTT
-	TRBJ2-5	-	TRBV5-1	CASSLAVGEETQYF	TGCGCCAGCAGCTTGGCCGTGGGAGAAGAGACCCAGTACTTC
TRBD2	TRBJ2-2	once	TRBV5-1	CASSPSGGMNTGELFF	TGCGCCAGCAGCCCCAGCGGGGGGATGAACACCGGGGAGCTGTTTTTT
-	TRBJ1-4	-	TRBV19	CASSPDVYYEKLFF	TGTGCCAGTAGTCCGGACGTATATTATGAAAAACTGTTTTTT
TRBD2	TRBJ2-1	-	TRBV10-1	CASSRAGLAGGLNEQFF	TGCGCCAGCAGCCGAGCTGGACTAGCGGGAGGGCTCAATGAGCAGTTCTTC